The rows below give T cell receptor beta chains drawn from one sample of a study of blood T cell repertoires in COVID-19. Generated by immunoSEQ multiplex PCR, the TCRdb table keeps only in-frame clones and is missing some. This sample has approximately 210,000 clones, with around 88% found just once. Material: peripheral blood. These receptors were collected from a man aged 18 to 35 with active or convalescent COVID-19. CDR3s include the opening cysteine and the closing phenylalanine or tryptophan. Only some rows state a clone size, as once, few, many or a class for expanded clones.

clone size: -; V gene: TRBV1; CDR3 protein: CTSSQDKPRTSTDTQYF
clone size: -; V gene: TRBV28; CDR3 protein: CATQPGTSYSGELFF
clone size: -; V gene: TRBV29-1; CDR3 protein: CSARTGLNTIYF
clone size: -; V gene: TRBV13; CDR3 protein: CASSSKGTRLQETQYF
clone size: -; V gene: TRBV29-1; CDR3 protein: CSVKGGQSYEQYF
clone size: -; V gene: TRBV30; CDR3 protein: CAWDRLAGMDTNEQFF
clone size: -; V gene: TRBV5-1; CDR3 protein: CASSPLGWETQYF
clone size: -; V gene: TRBV30; CDR3 protein: CAWSRGEKLFF
clone size: -; V gene: TRBV2; CDR3 protein: CASSVPVRTGGNTEAFF
clone size: -; V gene: TRBV4-2; CDR3 protein: CASSQDSTSGNEQFF
clone size: -; V gene: TRBV11-2; CDR3 protein: CASSQQTGKETQYF
clone size: few; V gene: TRBV5-6; CDR3 protein: CASSLFSSGLYNEQFF
clone size: -; V gene: TRBV6-4; CDR3 protein: CASRTDGGYNSPLHF
clone size: -; V gene: TRBV4-1; CDR3 protein: CASSTTDGGNQPQHF
clone size: -; V gene: TRBV6-5; CDR3 protein: CASRGPGMIGYTF
clone size: once; V gene: TRBV27; CDR3 protein: CASSLGTELNTGELFF
clone size: -; V gene: TRBV3-1/TRBV3-2; CDR3 protein: CASSQAKGGSYNEQFF
clone size: -; V gene: TRBV27; CDR3 protein: CASSHLQGNEKLFF
clone size: few; V gene: TRBV7-9; CDR3 protein: CASSHVVAGNYGYTF
clone size: -; V gene: TRBV30; CDR3 protein: CAWSRSSNTGELFF
clone size: -; V gene: TRBV4-2; CDR3 protein: CASSQDRAENYGYTF
clone size: few; V gene: TRBV2; CDR3 protein: CASSSGRATETQYF
clone size: -; V gene: TRBV15; CDR3 protein: CATSTYGGQGLGGNTIYF
clone size: -; V gene: TRBV19; CDR3 protein: CASSIEAFYGYTF
clone size: -; V gene: TRBV7-9; CDR3 protein: CASSLPGQSAYEQYF
clone size: -; V gene: TRBV10-1; CDR3 protein: CASSAAGVGDTQYF
clone size: -; V gene: TRBV18; CDR3 protein: CASSTGTDIYEQYF
clone size: few; V gene: TRBV19; CDR3 protein: CASSMGLAGSYNEQFF
clone size: -; V gene: TRBV7-8; CDR3 protein: CASSRGGRQEAYNEQFF
clone size: -; V gene: TRBV19; CDR3 protein: CASSPGGGGEAFF
clone size: few; V gene: TRBV18; CDR3 protein: CASSPGQNSNQPQHF
clone size: once; V gene: TRBV7-2; CDR3 protein: CASSLVGQGSYEQYF
clone size: -; V gene: TRBV5-1; CDR3 protein: CASSWGQGGSSYEQYF
clone size: -; V gene: TRBV19; CDR3 protein: CASSIDTSGSYEQYF
clone size: -; V gene: TRBV29-1; CDR3 protein: CSVETEYSYNEQFF
clone size: -; V gene: TRBV10-3; CDR3 protein: CAISDVGDTYEQYF
clone size: -; V gene: TRBV6-5; CDR3 protein: CASSISRVSGNTIYF
clone size: -; V gene: TRBV29-1; CDR3 protein: CSVYPWDSTEAFF
clone size: -; V gene: TRBV7-9; CDR3 protein: CASSHRQGWGDGETQYF
clone size: few; V gene: TRBV29-1; CDR3 protein: CSGGTGTNTGELFF
clone size: -; V gene: TRBV11-1; CDR3 protein: CASSLTGPVDSPLHF